A single sample gave rise to the 18 T cell receptor beta chains below, sequenced in a study of T cell responses to AZD1222 COVID-19 vaccine. The assay was immunoSEQ multiplex PCR, and TCRdb's table has in-frame clones only and misses some. Of more than 85,000 clones listed, roughly 80% were seen once; the top ten hold more than 15%. Sequenced here: peripheral blood, sampled on day 0 of AZD1222 vaccination. The receptor source for this set is an adult in good health.

This chain joins TRBV5-1 and TRBJ2-3, with 13 bases that match TRBD2. The ends lost 4 bases at V and 2 bases at J; junction bases unmatched: 4. CDR1 and CDR2 from the germline V gene are SGHRS and YFSETQ. The CDR3 is 16 amino acids. The chain's CDR3 is CASSAGLAGVTDTQYF. The CDR3 DNA sequence: TGCGCCAGCAGCGCCGGACTAGCGGGGGTCACAGATACGCAGTATTTT.

V gene TRBV30 combines with J gene TRBJ1-3; no clear D. This CDR3 comprises 13 residues. V was clipped by 0 bases and J by 7 bases, with 10 bases between them. Per the germline V gene, CDR1 is GTSNPN and CDR2 is SVGIG (reference sequence). CDR3 in amino acids: CAWSVSGWNTIYF. In DNA form, the CDR3 reads TGTGCCTGGAGTGTAAGTGGGTGGAACACCATATATTTT.

This rearrangement joins TRBV28 to TRBJ1-1; a possible D gene is TRBD1 (5 bases). Germline lookup yields CDR1 MDHEN and CDR2 SYDVKM. The V end was cut by 7 bases, the J end by 0 bases, with 15 bases between. This CDR3 spans 15 amino acids. CDR3 in amino acids: CASIRAEVLNTEAFF. The CDR3 region has the DNA TGTGCCAGCATCAGGGCCGAGGTCCTGAACACTGAAGCTTTCTTT.

CDR3 in DNA: TGTGCCAGCACCTCCGGGGGTTTAAACACTGAAGCTTTCTTT. The encoded protein is CASTSGGLNTEAFF. This rearrangement joins TRBV7-8 to TRBJ1-1; a weak D match, TRBD1 (5 bases). CDR3 size: 14 residues. The V and J ends lost 7 bases and 2 bases respectively, with 14 bases between them. Germline CDR1 and CDR2: SGHVS and FQNEAQ.

The chain joins TRBV18 to TRBJ2-3; D is uncertain. Germline CDR1 reads KGHSH; CDR2 reads LQKENI. The germline V and J ends were trimmed by 1 base and 0 bases, with 17 bases remaining between them. The CDR3 has 18 amino acids. CDR3 residues: CASSPLLKAYSSTDTQYF. CDR3 bases: TGTGCCAGCTCACCACTATTAAAAGCGTATTCGAGCACAGATACGCAGTATTTT.

The gene calls are TRBV28 and TRBJ2-7; D gene ambiguous. Trimming removed 3 bases from V and 0 bases from J, with 9 bases in between. The CDR3 is 14 amino acids. Germline V CDR1 and CDR2: MDHEN, SYDVKM. In DNA, the CDR3 is TGTGCCAGCAGTTTTGTGTTGAACTCCTACGAGCAGTACTTC. This encodes CASSFVLNSYEQYF. Based on the CDR3 plus reference TRBV28 and TRBJ2-7, the full variable domain is DVKVTQSSRYLVKRTGEKVFLECVQDMDHENMFWYRQDPGLGLRLIYFSYDVKMKEKGDIPEGYSVSREKKERFSLILESASTNQTSMYLCASSFVLNSYEQYFGPGTRLTVT.

V gene TRBV7-2 combines with J gene TRBJ1-2; D uncertain. The CDR3 extends over 18 amino acids. Per the germline V gene, CDR1 is SGHTA and CDR2 is FQGNSA. Trimming took off 2 bases at V and 4 bases at J, with 23 bases between the two ends. The CDR3 nucleotides read TGTGCCAGCAGCTTATCCTTTTCCCCGAACAGTGACCTCTATGGCTACACCTTC. It specifies CASSLSFSPNSDLYGYTF.

The chain uses TRBV9 and TRBJ1-2; TRBD1 might be the D (5 bases). CDR1 is SGDLS and CDR2 is YYNGEE in the germline V gene. This CDR3 region has 16 residues. Trimming removed 0 bases at V and 4 bases at J, with 16 bases between. CDR3 coding DNA: TGTGCCAGCAGCGTAGCTAAGCGGGGGAGCCCCTATGGCTACACCTTC. This encodes CASSVAKRGSPYGYTF.

This clone came up once. The V and J genes are TRBV10-3 and TRBJ2-7; D might be TRBD1 or TRBD2, each matching 5 bases. Trimming removed 11 bases at V and 3 bases at J, with 14 bases between. Germline V lookup: CDR1 ENHRY, CDR2 SYGVKD. The CDR3 loop spans 12 amino acids. CDR3 sequence (DNA): TGTGCCTCCCGGGACGACATCTACGAGCAGTACTTC. Amino acid sequence: CASRDDIYEQYF.

About this clone itself: This sequence is one base from a far larger clone and is likely a read error. The chain joins TRBV6-5 to TRBJ1-1, with D tentatively TRBD1 (5 bases). Trimming took off 5 bases at V and 2 bases at J, with 9 bases between the two ends. CDR1 is MNHEY and CDR2 is SVGAGI in the germline V gene. The CDR3 has 13 amino acids. The CDR3 sequence: CASSRQINTEAFF. For the CDR3, the DNA is TGTGCCAGCAGTCGACAGATTAACACTGAAGCTTTCTTT.

This sequence joins TRBV29-1 and TRBJ1-5; D unresolved. The CDR3 sequence is 13 residues long. The germline CDR1 and CDR2 sequences are SQVTM and ANQGSEA. V dropped 4 bases and J dropped 4 bases, with 11 bases sitting between them. The CDR3 loop is CSVARSFNQPQHF. CDR3 nucleotide sequence: TGCAGCGTTGCTAGGAGTTTTAATCAGCCCCAGCATTTT.

V gene TRBV3-1 (or the pseudogene TRBV3-2) combines with J gene TRBJ2-1; 11 bases are a match to TRBD2. This CDR3 has 17 residues. Germline V gene lookup returns CDR1 LGHDT and CDR2 YNNKEL (reference sequence). J lost 7 bases, V lost 1 base, and 9 bases had no gene match. This CDR3 is CASSQAFLAGGHNEQFF. The CDR3 nucleotides read TGTGCCAGCAGCCAAGCTTTTTTAGCGGGGGGGCATAATGAGCAGTTCTTC.

The V gene is TRBV19, the J gene TRBJ2-3; 11 bases match TRBD2. The germline CDR1 and CDR2 sequences are LNHDA and SQIVND (reference sequence). CDR3 length: 15 amino acids. The CDR3 region has the DNA TGTGCAACCACTAGCGGGAGAGCTAGCACAGATACGCAGTATTTT. It codes for CATTSGRASTDTQYF. Combining the CDR3 with reference TRBV19 and TRBJ2-3 gives the whole variable domain DGGITQSPKYLFRKEGQNVTLSCEQNLNHDAMYWYRQDPGQGLRLIYYSQIVNDFQKGDIAEGYSVSREKKESFPLTVTSAQKNPTAFYLCATTSGRASTDTQYFGPGTRLTVL.

The chain couples TRBV24-1 to TRBJ1-1; D unresolved. Germline V lookup: CDR1 KGHDR, CDR2 SFDVKD. V was cut by 5 bases and J by 0 bases, with 6 bases left in between. The CDR3 is 13 residues long. CDR3 region: CATSVGMNTEAFF. Here the CDR3 DNA reads TGTGCCACCAGTGTCGGAATGAACACTGAAGCTTTCTTT.

In this sample, this clone turned up once. The chain couples TRBV2 to TRBJ1-4; D unresolved. The CDR3 consists of 14 residues. The V end was cut by 1 base, the J end by 12 bases, with 15 bases between. In germline, CDR1 is SNHLY, CDR2 FYNNEI. The CDR3 spells CASSEGALREQLFF. The CDR3 nucleotides are TGTGCCAGCAGTGAAGGGGCCCTAAGGGAACAACTGTTTTTT.

V is TRBV9 and J is TRBJ2-3; 8 nucleotides agree with TRBD2. V shed 0 bases, J shed 0 bases, and the junction held 9 bases outside the gene matches. The V gene's germline CDR1 is SGDLS and CDR2 YYNGEE. The CDR3 has 18 residues. The CDR3 sequence: CASSVATWRGASTDTQYF. The CDR3 DNA is TGTGCCAGCAGCGTAGCTACTTGGCGGGGGGCTAGCACAGATACGCAGTATTTT.

The V gene is TRBV3-1 (or the pseudogene TRBV3-2), the J gene TRBJ1-5; tentatively, D is TRBD1 (5 bases). The CDR3 consists of 14 residues. Trimming removed 1 base at V and 4 bases at J, with 8 bases between. Germline V gene sequence: CDR1 LGHDT, CDR2 YNNKEL (reference sequence). This CDR3 is CASSQGWGNQPQHF. The CDR3 nucleotides read TGTGCCAGCAGCCAAGGATGGGGGAATCAGCCCCAGCATTTT.

This clone was observed a single time. V is TRBV10-3 and J is TRBJ1-1; TRBD1 matches at 7 bases. The V and J ends lost 3 bases and 4 bases, in that order; junction bases with no gene match: 5. CDR3 length: 14 residues. Germline CDR1 is ENHRY and CDR2 is SYGVKD. As DNA, the CDR3 is TGTGCCATCAGTGATTCACAGGGGACCACTGAAGCTTTCTTT. Residues: CAISDSQGTTEAFF.